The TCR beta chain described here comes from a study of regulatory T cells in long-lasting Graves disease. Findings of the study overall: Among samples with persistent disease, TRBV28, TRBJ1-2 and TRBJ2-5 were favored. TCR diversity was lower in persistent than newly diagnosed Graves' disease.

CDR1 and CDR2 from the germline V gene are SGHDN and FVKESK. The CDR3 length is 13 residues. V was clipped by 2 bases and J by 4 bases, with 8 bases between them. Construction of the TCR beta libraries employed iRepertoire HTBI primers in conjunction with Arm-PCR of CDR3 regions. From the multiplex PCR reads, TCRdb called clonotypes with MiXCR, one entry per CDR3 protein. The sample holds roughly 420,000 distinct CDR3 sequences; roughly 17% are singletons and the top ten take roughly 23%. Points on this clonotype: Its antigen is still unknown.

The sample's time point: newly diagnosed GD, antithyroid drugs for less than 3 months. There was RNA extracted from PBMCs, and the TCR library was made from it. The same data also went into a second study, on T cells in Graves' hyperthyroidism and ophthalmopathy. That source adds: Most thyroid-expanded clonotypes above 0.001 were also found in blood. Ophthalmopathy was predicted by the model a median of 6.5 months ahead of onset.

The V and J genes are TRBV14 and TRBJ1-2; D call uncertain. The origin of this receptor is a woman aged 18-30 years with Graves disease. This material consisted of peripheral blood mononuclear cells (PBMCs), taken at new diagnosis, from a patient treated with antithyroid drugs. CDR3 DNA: TGTGCCAGCAGCCAAACCGAACTCTATGGCTACACCTTC. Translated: CASSQTELYGYTF. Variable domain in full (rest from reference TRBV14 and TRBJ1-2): EAGVTQFPSHSVIEKGQTVTLRCDPISGHDNLYWYRRVMGKEIKFLLHFVKESKQDESGMPNNRFLAERTGGTYSTLKVQPAELEDSGVYFCASSQTELYGYTFGSGTRLTVV.